At least ten counts were recorded for the clone carrying this TCR beta chain. The antigen is undetermined. The record originates from a study of T-cell reconstitution after alpha-beta-depleted transplantation in children. Study-wide findings and caveats: At one year after transplant, newly produced T cells mostly accounted for T-cell counts and diversity. Several hundred rapidly expanded clones from non-depleted graft cells reportedly supplied alpha-beta T cells about two months post-transplant. In some patients, recipient T cells and intrathymic progenitors surviving conditioning explained high day-60 diversity.

V shed 3 bases, J shed 4 bases, and the junction held 4 bases outside the gene matches. This CDR3 comprises 14 residues. Unique molecular identifiers featured in how the TCRbeta library was prepared. Using its own MiXCR run on the PCR reads, TCRdb lists one record per CDR3 protein. The table records some 830,000 distinct CDR3 sequences, around 15% of them present only once. The genes are TRBV12-3 or TRBV12-4 and TRBJ2-3; 7 bases line up with TRBD1. The input for sequencing was PBMCs, mostly from graft donor cells, taken 360 days after TCRalphabeta/CD19-depleted stem cell transplant. This sequence originates from a male patient younger than 18 who had a stem cell transplant for acute lymphoblastic leukemia, so the T cells may come from the graft donor. CDR3: CASSFGTVSDTQYF. CDR3 sequence (DNA): TGTGCCAGCAGTTTTGGGACAGTCTCAGATACGCAGTATTTT.